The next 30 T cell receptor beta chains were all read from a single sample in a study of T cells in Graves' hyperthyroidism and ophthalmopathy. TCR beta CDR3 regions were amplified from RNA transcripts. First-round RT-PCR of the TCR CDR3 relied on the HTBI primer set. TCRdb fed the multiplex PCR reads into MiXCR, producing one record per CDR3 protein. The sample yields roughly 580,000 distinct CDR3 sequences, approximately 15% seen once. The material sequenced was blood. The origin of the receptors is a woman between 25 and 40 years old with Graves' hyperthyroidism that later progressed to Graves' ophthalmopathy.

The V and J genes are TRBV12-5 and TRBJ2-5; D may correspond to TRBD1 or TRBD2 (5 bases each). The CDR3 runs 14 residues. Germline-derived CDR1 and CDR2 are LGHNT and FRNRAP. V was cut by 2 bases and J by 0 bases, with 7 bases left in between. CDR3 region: CASGLWGYQETQYF. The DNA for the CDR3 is TGTGCTAGTGGTTTGTGGGGGTACCAAGAGACCCAGTACTTC. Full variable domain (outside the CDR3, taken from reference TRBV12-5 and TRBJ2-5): DARVTQTPRHKVTEMGQEVTMRCQPILGHNTVFWYRQTMMQGLELLAYFRNRAPLDDSGMPKDRFSAEMPDATLATLKIQPSEPRDSAVYFCASGLWGYQETQYFGPGTRLLVL.

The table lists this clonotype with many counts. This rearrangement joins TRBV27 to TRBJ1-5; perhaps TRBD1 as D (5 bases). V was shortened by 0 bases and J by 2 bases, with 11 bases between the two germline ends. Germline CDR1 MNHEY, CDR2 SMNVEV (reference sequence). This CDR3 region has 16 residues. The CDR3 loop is CASSLSSGVGNQPQHF. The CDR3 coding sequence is TGTGCCAGCAGTTTATCATCGGGGGTTGGCAATCAGCCCCAGCATTTT.

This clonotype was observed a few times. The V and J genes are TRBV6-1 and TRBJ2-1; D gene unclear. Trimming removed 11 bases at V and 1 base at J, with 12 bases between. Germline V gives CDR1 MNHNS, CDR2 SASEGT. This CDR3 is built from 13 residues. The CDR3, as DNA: TGTGCCCACGCACTAAGTTCCTACAATGAGCAGTTCTTC. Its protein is CAHALSSYNEQFF.

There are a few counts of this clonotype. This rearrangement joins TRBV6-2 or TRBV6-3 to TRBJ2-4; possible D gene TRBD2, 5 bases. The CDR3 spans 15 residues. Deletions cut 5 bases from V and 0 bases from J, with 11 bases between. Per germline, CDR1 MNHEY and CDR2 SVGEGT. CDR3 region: CASSPRTLAKNIQYF. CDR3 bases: TGTGCCAGCAGTCCCAGGACTCTAGCCAAAAACATTCAGTACTTC.

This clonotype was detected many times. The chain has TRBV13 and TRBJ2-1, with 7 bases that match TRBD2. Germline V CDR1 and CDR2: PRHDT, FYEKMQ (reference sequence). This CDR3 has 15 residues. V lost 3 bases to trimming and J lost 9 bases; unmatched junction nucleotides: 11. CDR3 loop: CASSFLDGRIGEQFF. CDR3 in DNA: TGTGCCAGCAGCTTCTTGGACGGGAGGATCGGTGAGCAGTTCTTC.

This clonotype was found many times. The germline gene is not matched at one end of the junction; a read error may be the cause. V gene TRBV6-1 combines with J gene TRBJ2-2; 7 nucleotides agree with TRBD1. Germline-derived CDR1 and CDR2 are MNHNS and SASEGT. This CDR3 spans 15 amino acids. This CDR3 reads CASSPGTANIGELFF. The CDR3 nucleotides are TGTGCCAGCAGCCCCGGGACAGCGAACATCGGGGAGCTGTTTTTT.

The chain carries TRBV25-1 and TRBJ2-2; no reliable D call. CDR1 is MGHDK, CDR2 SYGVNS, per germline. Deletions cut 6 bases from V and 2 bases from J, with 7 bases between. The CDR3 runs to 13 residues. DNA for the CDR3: TGTGCCAGCAGCAGGCTTAACACCGGGGAGCTGTTTTTT. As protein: CASSRLNTGELFF.

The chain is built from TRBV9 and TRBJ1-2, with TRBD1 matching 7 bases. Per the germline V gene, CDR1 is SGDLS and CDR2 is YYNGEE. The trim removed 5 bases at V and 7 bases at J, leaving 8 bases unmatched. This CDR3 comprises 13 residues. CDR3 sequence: CASRQRTGSGYTF. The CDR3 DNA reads TGTGCCAGCAGACAGAGGACAGGTTCTGGCTACACCTTC.

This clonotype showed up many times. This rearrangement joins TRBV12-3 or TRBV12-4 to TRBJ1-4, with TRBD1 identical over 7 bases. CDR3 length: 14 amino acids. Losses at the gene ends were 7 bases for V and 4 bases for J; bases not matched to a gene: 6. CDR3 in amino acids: CASTRDRSNEKLFF. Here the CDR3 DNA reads TGTGCCAGCACCCGGGACAGAAGTAATGAAAAACTGTTTTTT.

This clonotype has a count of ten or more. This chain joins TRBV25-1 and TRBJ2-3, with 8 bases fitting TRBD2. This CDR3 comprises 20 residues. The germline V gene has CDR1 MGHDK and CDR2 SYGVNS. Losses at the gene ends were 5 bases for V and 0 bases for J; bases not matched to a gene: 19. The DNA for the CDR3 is TGTGCCAGCAGTCCACTGGGGTTAGCGGGATCGGGAACTAGCACAGATACGCAGTATTTT. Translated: CASSPLGLAGSGTSTDTQYF. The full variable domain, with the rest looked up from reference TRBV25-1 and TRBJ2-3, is EADIYQTPRYLVIGTGKKITLECSQTMGHDKMYWYQQDPGMELHLIHYSYGVNSTEKGDLSSESTVSRIRTEHFPLTLESARPSHTSQYLCASSPLGLAGSGTSTDTQYFGPGTRLTVL.

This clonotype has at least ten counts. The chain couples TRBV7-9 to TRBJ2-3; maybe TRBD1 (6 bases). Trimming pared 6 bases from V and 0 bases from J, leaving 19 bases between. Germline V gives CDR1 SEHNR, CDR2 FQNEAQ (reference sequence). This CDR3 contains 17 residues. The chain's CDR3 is CASRDPRGDTSTDTQYF. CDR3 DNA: TGTGCCAGCAGAGATCCGAGAGGGGACACTAGCACAGATACGCAGTATTTT. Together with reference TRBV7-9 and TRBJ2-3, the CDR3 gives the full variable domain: DTGVSQNPRHKITKRGQNVTFRCDPISEHNRLYWYRQTLGQGPEFLTYFQNEAQLEKSRLLSDRFSAERPKGSFSTLEIQRTEQGDSAMYLCASRDPRGDTSTDTQYFGPGTRLTVL.

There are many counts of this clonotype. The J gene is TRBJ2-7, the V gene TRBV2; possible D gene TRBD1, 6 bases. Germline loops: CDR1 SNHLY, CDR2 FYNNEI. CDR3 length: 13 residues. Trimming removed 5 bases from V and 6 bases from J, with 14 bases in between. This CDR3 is CASSSSDRLEQYF. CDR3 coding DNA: TGTGCCAGCAGTTCCTCAGACAGGCTCGAGCAGTACTTC. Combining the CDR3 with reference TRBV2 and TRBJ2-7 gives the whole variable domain EPEVTQTPSHQVTQMGQEVILRCVPISNHLYFYWYRQILGQKVEFLVSFYNNEISEKSEIFDDQFSVERPDGSNFTLKIRSTKLEDSAMYFCASSSSDRLEQYFGPGTRLTVT.

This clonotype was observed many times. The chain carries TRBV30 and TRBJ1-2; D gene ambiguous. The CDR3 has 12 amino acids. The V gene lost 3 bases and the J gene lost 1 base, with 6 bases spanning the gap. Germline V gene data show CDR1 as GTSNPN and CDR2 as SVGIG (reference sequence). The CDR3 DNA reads TGTGCCTGGAGATCACTTAACTATGGCTACACCTTC. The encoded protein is CAWRSLNYGYTF.

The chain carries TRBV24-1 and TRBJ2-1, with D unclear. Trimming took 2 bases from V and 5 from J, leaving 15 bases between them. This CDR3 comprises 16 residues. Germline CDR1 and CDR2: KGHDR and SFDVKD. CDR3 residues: CATSDYRGGGDNEQFF. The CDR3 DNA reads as TGTGCCACCAGTGATTATCGAGGCGGTGGGGACAATGAGCAGTTCTTC.

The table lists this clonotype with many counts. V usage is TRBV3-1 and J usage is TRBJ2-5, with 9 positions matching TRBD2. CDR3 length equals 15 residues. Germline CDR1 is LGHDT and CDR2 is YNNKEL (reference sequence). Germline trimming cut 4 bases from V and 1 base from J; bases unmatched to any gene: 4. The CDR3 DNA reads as TGTGCCAGCAGCCGGGGACTAGCAACCCAAGAGACCCAGTACTTC. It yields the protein CASSRGLATQETQYF.

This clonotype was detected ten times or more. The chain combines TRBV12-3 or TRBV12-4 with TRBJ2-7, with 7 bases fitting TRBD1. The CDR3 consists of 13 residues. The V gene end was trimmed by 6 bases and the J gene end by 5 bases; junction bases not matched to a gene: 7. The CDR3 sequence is CASRKGAWDEQYF. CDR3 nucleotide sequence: TGTGCCAGCAGAAAGGGGGCTTGGGACGAGCAGTACTTC.

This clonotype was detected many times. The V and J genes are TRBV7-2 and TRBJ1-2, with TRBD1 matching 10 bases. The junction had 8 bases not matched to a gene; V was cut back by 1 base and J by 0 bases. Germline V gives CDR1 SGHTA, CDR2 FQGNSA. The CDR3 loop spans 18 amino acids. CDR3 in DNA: TGTGCCAGCAGCTTAGGAGCGGGACAGGGGAAGACTAACTATGGCTACACCTTC. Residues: CASSLGAGQGKTNYGYTF.

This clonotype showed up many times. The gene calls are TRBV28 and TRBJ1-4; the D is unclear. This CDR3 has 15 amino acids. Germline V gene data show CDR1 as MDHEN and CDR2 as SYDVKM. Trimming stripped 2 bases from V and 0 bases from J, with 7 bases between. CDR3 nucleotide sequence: TGTGCCAGCAGTTTAACGGGTGCAACTAATGAAAAACTGTTTTTT. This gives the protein CASSLTGATNEKLFF. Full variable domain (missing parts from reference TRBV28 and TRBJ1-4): DVKVTQSSRYLVKRTGEKVFLECVQDMDHENMFWYRQDPGLGLRLIYFSYDVKMKEKGDIPEGYSVSREKKERFSLILESASTNQTSMYLCASSLTGATNEKLFFGSGTQLSVL.

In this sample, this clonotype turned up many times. The CDR3 region is CASSEYEGQPQHF. The CDR3 DNA reads TGTGCCAGCAGTGAATATGAGGGTCAGCCCCAGCATTTT. The rearrangement uses TRBV2 and TRBJ1-5; D unresolved. V lost 2 bases, J lost 6 bases, and 8 bases lay in between. CDR3 length: 13 residues. Germline assignment: CDR1 SNHLY and CDR2 FYNNEI. The full variable domain, in which reference TRBV2 and TRBJ1-5 provide the parts outside the CDR3, is EPEVTQTPSHQVTQMGQEVILRCVPISNHLYFYWYRQILGQKVEFLVSFYNNEISEKSEIFDDQFSVERPDGSNFTLKIRSTKLEDSAMYFCASSEYEGQPQHFGDGTRLSIL.

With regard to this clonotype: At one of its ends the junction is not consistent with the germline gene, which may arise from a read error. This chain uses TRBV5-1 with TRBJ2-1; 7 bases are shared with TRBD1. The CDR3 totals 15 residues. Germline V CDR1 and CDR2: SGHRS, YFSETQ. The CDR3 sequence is CASSQGSSSYNERFF. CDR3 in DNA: TGCGCCAGTTCACAGGGGTCGAGCTCCTACAATGAGCGGTTCTTC.

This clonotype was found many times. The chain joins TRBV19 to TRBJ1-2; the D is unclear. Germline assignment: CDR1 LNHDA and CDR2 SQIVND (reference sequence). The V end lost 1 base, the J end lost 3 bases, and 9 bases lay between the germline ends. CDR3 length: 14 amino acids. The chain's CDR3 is CASSIVVEDYGYTF. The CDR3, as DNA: TGTGCCAGTAGTATAGTAGTGGAGGACTATGGCTACACCTTC.

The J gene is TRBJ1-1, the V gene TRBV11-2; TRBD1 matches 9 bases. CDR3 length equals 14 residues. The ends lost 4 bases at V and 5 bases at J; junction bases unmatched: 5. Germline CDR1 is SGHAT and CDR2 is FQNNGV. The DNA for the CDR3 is TGTGCCAGCAGCTCCCCCGACAGGGGGACTGAAGCTTTCTTT. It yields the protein CASSSPDRGTEAFF.

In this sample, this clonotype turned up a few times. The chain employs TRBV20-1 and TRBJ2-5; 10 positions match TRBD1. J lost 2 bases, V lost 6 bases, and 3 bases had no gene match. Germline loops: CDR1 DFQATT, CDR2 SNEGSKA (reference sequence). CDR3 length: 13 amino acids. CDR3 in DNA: TGCAGTGCGGACAGGGGGGTTCAAGAGACCCAGTACTTC. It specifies CSADRGVQETQYF.

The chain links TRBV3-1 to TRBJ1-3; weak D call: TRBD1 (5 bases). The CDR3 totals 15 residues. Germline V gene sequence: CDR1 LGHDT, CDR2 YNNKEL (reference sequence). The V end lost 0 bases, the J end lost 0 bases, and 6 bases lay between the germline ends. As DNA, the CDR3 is TGTGCCAGCAGCCAAGAAACAGGCTCTGGAAACACCATATATTTT. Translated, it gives CASSQETGSGNTIYF. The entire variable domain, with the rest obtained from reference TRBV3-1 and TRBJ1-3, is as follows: DTAVSQTPKYLVTQMGNDKSIKCEQNLGHDTMYWYKQDSKKFLKIMFSYNNKELIINETVPNRFSPKSPDKAHLNLHINSLELGDSAVYFCASSQETGSGNTIYFGEGSWLTVV.

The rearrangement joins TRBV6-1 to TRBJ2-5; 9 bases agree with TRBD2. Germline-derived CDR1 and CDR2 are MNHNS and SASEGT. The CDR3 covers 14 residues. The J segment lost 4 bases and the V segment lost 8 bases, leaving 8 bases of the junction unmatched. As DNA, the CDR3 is TGTGCCAGCCGCAGCGGGGGGCGACTAGAGACCCAGTACTTC. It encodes CASRSGGRLETQYF.

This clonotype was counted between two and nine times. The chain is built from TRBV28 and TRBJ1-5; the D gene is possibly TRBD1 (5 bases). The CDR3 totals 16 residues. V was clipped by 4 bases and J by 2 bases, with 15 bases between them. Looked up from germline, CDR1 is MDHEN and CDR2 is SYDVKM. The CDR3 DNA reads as TGTGCCAGCAGTTCGTTTGGGGGGAGCGGCAATCAGCCCCAGCATTTT. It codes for CASSSFGGSGNQPQHF.

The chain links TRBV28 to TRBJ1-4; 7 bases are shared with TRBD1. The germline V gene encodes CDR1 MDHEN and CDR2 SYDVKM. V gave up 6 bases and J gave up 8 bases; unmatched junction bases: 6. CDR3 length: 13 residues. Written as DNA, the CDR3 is TGTGCCAGCAGGGGGCAGGGGGTCGAAAAACTGTTTTTT. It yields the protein CASRGQGVEKLFF.

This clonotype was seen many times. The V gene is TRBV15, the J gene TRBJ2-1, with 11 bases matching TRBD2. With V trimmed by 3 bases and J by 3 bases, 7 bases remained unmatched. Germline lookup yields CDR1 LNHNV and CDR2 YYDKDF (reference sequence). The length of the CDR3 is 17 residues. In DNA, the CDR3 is TGTGCCACCAGCAGCTTTTCGGGACTAGCGGACTACAATGAGCAGTTCTTC. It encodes CATSSFSGLADYNEQFF.

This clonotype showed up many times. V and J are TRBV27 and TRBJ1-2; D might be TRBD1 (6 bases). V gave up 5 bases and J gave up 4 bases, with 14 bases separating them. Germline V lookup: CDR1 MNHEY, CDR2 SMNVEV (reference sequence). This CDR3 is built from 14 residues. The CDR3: CASSRQASRYGYTF. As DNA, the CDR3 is TGTGCCAGCAGTCGACAGGCCTCCCGCTATGGCTACACCTTC.

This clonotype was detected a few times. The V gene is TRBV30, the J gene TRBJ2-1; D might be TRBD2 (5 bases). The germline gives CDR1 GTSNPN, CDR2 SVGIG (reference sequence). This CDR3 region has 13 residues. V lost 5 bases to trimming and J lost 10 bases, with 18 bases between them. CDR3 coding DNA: TGTGCCTGGGCTCGGACTTCGGGCGCGGAGCAGTTCTTC. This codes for CAWARTSGAEQFF. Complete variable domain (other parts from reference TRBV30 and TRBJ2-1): SQTIHQWPATLVQPVGSPLSLECTVEGTSNPNLYWYRQAAGRGLQLLFYSVGIGQISSEVPQNLSASRPQDRQFILSSKKLLLSDSGFYLCAWARTSGAEQFFGPGTRLTVL.